This T cell receptor (beta chain) comes out of a study of T cell changes during pregnancy in multiple sclerosis. Between the trimmed V and J ends, which lost 2 bases and 5 bases, there was a span of 5 bases. Germline CDR1 and CDR2: SGHTS and YDEGEE. The CDR3 is made up of 13 amino acids. This clone has only a few counts. Produced via immunoSEQ multiplex PCR; TCRdb's table is partial and in-frame only. The sample has 35,000 or so clones, approximately 91% seen once. The chain couples TRBV5-8 to TRBJ1-6; D perhaps matches TRBD1 (5 bases). Sequenced here: peripheral blood, sampled in the second trimester of pregnancy. The clonotype originates from a female donor in good health, enrolled as a control in a pregnancy study. CDR3 sequence: CASSLQDNSPLHF. The CDR3 DNA reads TGTGCCAGCAGCTTACAGGATAATTCACCCCTCCACTTT.